Sequencing of this T cell receptor (beta chain) was carried out in a study of T cells in localized non-small cell lung cancer. Comment on this clone: Its target is not known.

Study-level findings and limits: Maximal T cell clonality occurred in uninvolved adjacent lung, with tumor ranking below it. Sequencing, confined to only one tumor region, leaves heterogeneity possible.

The protocol was immunoSEQ multiplex PCR, while the TCRdb copy is restricted to in-frame clones and leaves out a portion. Found here are just under 80,000 clones, more than 70% of them singletons; the top ten hold approximately 9.7%. The sequence was obtained from a female donor older than 55 with stage I lung adenocarcinoma. The sequencing used peripheral blood, collected before any cancer treatment.

The CDR3 nucleotides are TGTGCCAGCAGCCCTAGTGGGGAACCGGGTCAGCAGTACTTC. Translation gives CASSPSGEPGQQYF. The chain uses TRBV2 and TRBJ2-7; D gene ambiguous. Trimming cost V 6 bases and J 8 bases, with 20 bases left between them. Germline loops: CDR1 SNHLY, CDR2 FYNNEI. The CDR3 consists of 14 residues.